Each of the 2 T cell receptor beta chains below was sequenced from the same sample in a study of glioma-infiltrating T cells. TCR alpha and beta CDR3 regions were amplified from RNA using iRepertoire nested multiplex PCR. TCRdb ran MiXCR on the multiplex PCR reads and lists one entry per CDR3 protein. The table includes about 140,000 distinct CDR3 sequences, approximately 40% detected once. The sample consisted of glioma tissue, nonneoplastic brain tissue, or PBMCs (not recorded which). Receptor source: a human donor with low-grade glioma or glioblastoma, undergoing nonglioma brain surgery, or in good health (not recorded which).

The genes are TRBV12-3 or TRBV12-4 and TRBJ1-1; possible D gene TRBD1, 6 bases. Trimming left V 5 bases short and J 0 bases short, with 13 bases between. This CDR3 comprises 15 residues. CDR3 DNA: TGTGCCAGCAGTCTCCAAGGGACACTGAACACTGAAGCTTTCTTT. As protein: CASSLQGTLNTEAFF.

This clonotype was recorded a few times. The gene calls are TRBV20-1 and TRBJ1-1; D gene unclear. The germline CDR1 and CDR2 sequences are DFQATT and SNEGSKA (reference sequence). Trimming removed 0 bases at V and 0 bases at J, with 8 bases between. The CDR3 is made up of 14 amino acids. CDR3 coding DNA: TGCAGTGCTAGAGAGCCGGGCCTGAACACTGAAGCTTTCTTT. The encoded protein is CSAREPGLNTEAFF.